A single sample gave rise to the 20 T cell receptor beta chains below, sequenced in a study of Ad26.COV2.S vaccination and SARS-CoV-2 variants. Treatment defined: 15 to 20 received Ad26.COV2.S at low or high dose, single or two shots; several received placebo; per-sample allocation not given. Samples came from day 63 after the first vaccine or placebo injection. Sequencing used immunoSEQ multiplex PCR; TCRdb keeps in-frame clones, though not all of them. This sample has about 350,000 clones, with about nine tenths found just once. The material sequenced was peripheral blood, taken in a trial of Ad26.COV2.S vaccine versus placebo. Receptors were obtained from a person between 18 and 65 years old who received the Ad26.COV2.S COVID-19 vaccine or a placebo.

The genes are TRBV3-1 (or the pseudogene TRBV3-2) and TRBJ2-5, with 11 bases fitting TRBD2. This CDR3 is 15 amino acids long. V shed 6 bases and J 3 bases; nucleotides not matched to a gene: 6. Germline loops: CDR1 LGHDT, CDR2 YNNKEL (reference sequence). The CDR3 DNA is TGTGCCAGCAGGACGGGACTAGCGGCAAAAGAGACCCAGTACTTC. It translates to CASRTGLAAKETQYF.

This rearrangement joins TRBV9 to TRBJ1-1; D is undetermined. Germline loops: CDR1 SGDLS, CDR2 YYNGEE. This CDR3 comprises 13 residues. With 4 bases removed from V and 3 bases from J, the gap between germline ends came to 10 bases. The DNA for the CDR3 is TGTGCCAGCAGCTCGCGGGGTTACACTGAAGCTTTCTTT. Amino acids: CASSSRGYTEAFF.

This clone was seen once. The V call is TRBV6-2 or TRBV6-3, the J call TRBJ2-1, with a weak D call TRBD2 (6 bases). From germline, CDR1 is MNHEY and CDR2 SVGEGT. This CDR3 region has 15 residues. V was cut by 0 bases and J by 5 bases, with 11 bases left in between. The CDR3 reads CASSYSIAGNNEQFF. For the CDR3, the DNA is TGTGCCAGCAGTTACTCGATCGCGGGAAACAATGAGCAGTTCTTC.

V gene TRBV20-1 combines with J gene TRBJ1-2; TRBD1 might be the D (6 bases). Trimming stripped 3 bases from V and 4 bases from J, with 15 bases between. CDR1 is DFQATT and CDR2 is SNEGSKA in the germline V gene (reference sequence). The CDR3 contains 14 residues. The CDR3 here is CSASPWGDTYGYTF. CDR3 nucleotides: TGCAGTGCTAGTCCCTGGGGGGACACCTATGGCTACACCTTC.

This chain connects TRBV7-8 to TRBJ1-1; D gene uncertain. Trimming cost V 1 base and J 2 bases, with 11 bases left between them. There are 15 residues in the CDR3. Germline lookup yields CDR1 SGHVS and CDR2 FQNEAQ. The CDR3 here is CASSLVRGENTEAFF. Written as DNA, the CDR3 is TGTGCCAGCAGCTTAGTCCGGGGAGAAAACACTGAAGCTTTCTTT.

Comment on this clone: The sample carries other DNA sequences with the same CDR3. The chain links TRBV18 to TRBJ2-4; D gene ambiguous. Germline V gives CDR1 KGHSH, CDR2 LQKENI. CDR3 length equals 13 residues. V lost 2 bases, J lost 1 base, and 3 bases lay in between. DNA for the CDR3: TGTGCCAGCTCACCAGGGGCCAAAAACATTCAGTACTTC. Translation: CASSPGAKNIQYF.

The rearrangement links TRBV12-5 to TRBJ2-1; 7 bases line up with TRBD1. Germline V gives CDR1 LGHNT, CDR2 FRNRAP. V dropped 2 bases and J dropped 7; count of bases not matched to a gene: 5. CDR3 length: 14 amino acids. CDR3 residues: CASGLKQGMNEQFF. The CDR3 DNA reads as TGTGCTAGTGGTTTGAAACAGGGGATGAATGAGCAGTTCTTC.

The V call is TRBV11-2, the J call TRBJ2-1, with D tentatively TRBD1 (5 bases). The CDR3 runs 16 residues. From germline, CDR1 is SGHAT and CDR2 FQNNGV. V lost 5 bases to trimming and J lost 2 bases, with 16 bases between them. The DNA for the CDR3 is TGTGCCAGCAGCGTCAAGGGCAGGGTCCCCTACAATGAGCAGTTCTTC. Translation gives CASSVKGRVPYNEQFF.

Notes on this clone: A junction end diverges from the germline sequence, so it may reflect a read error. The chain has TRBV6-1 and TRBJ2-7; maybe TRBD1 (6 bases). Germline loops: CDR1 MNHNS, CDR2 SASEGT. The CDR3 covers 12 residues. The CDR3, as DNA: TGTGCCAGCAGGGAAGACAGGTACGAGCAGTACTTC. Protein: CASREDRYEQYF.

This clone has only one observation. The chain has TRBV6-1 and TRBJ2-7; the match to TRBD1 covers 8 bases. The junction had 11 bases not matched to a gene; V was cut back by 4 bases and J by 3 bases. This CDR3 has 16 residues. CDR1 MNHNS and CDR2 SASEGT come from the germline V gene. In nucleotides, the CDR3 is TGTGCCAGCAGTGTAATACTCGGGACAGGACGCTACGAGCAGTACTTC. Translating it yields CASSVILGTGRYEQYF.

The chain carries TRBV27 and TRBJ2-1; 7 positions agree with TRBD2. Germline V CDR1 and CDR2: MNHEY, SMNVEV (reference sequence). J lost 2 bases, V lost 0 bases, and 4 bases had no gene match. This CDR3 has 16 residues. CDR3 DNA: TGTGCCAGCAGTTTATCTGGGACTACTCCCTACAATGAGCAGTTCTTC. Translation: CASSLSGTTPYNEQFF.

This clone was seen only a few times. J is TRBJ2-7 and V is TRBV5-1; D is uncertain. The CDR3 is 15 amino acids. Trimming removed 2 bases from V and 0 bases from J, with 12 bases in between. Germline V gives CDR1 SGHRS, CDR2 YFSETQ. In nucleotides, the CDR3 is TGCGCCAGCAGCTTCGGGCGGATTAGCTCCTACGAGCAGTACTTC. This encodes CASSFGRISSYEQYF.

The J gene is TRBJ2-5, the V gene TRBV5-4; 8 bases are shared with TRBD1. Unmatched junction bases numbered 8, after V lost 6 bases and J lost 1 base. This CDR3 comprises 15 residues. The germline CDR1 and CDR2 sequences are SGHNT and YYREEE (reference sequence). The CDR3 spells CASMDQGALQETQYF. CDR3 in DNA: TGTGCCAGCATGGATCAGGGGGCGCTCCAAGAGACCCAGTACTTC.

The chain carries TRBV5-8 and TRBJ2-6; TRBD1 aligns across 9 bases. Germline lookup yields CDR1 SGHTS and CDR2 YDEGEE. Trimming removed 3 bases from V and 0 bases from J; junction bases left unmatched: 7. CDR3 length: 18 amino acids. CDR3 bases: TGTGCCAGCAGCTCCAGGACAGGGGTTAGCTCTGGGGCCAACGTCCTGACTTTC. Encoded protein: CASSSRTGVSSGANVLTF.

V and J are TRBV6-6 and TRBJ1-5; 10 bases map to TRBD1. The length of the CDR3 is 16 residues. Germline loops: CDR1 MNHNY, CDR2 SVGAGI (reference sequence). J was trimmed by 0 bases and V by 8 bases; bases with no gene match: 7. CDR3 sequence reads: CASHKGQGISNQPQHF. CDR3 coding DNA: TGTGCCAGCCATAAGGGACAGGGGATTAGCAATCAGCCCCAGCATTTT.

The genes are TRBV6-5 and TRBJ2-5; D tentatively reads TRBD1 or TRBD2 (6 bases each). Germline CDR1 and CDR2: MNHEY and SVGAGI. Trimming left V 8 bases short and J 7 bases short, with 17 bases between. CDR3 length: 13 residues. The CDR3 here is CASSGGRRMTQYF. In nucleotides, the CDR3 is TGTGCCAGCTCCGGGGGCCGCCGGATGACCCAGTACTTC.

CDR3 protein: CASSLAGGGTGELFF. The CDR3 coding sequence is TGTGCCAGCAGCTTAGCCGGGGGGGGCACCGGGGAGCTGTTTTTT. The chain joins TRBV7-2 to TRBJ2-2, with 8 nucleotides matching TRBD2. Germline V gene lookup returns CDR1 SGHTA and CDR2 FQGNSA. There are 15 residues in the CDR3. J lost 4 bases, V lost 0 bases, and 1 base had no gene match.

The chain is built from TRBV20-1 and TRBJ2-2; D is possibly TRBD1 (6 bases). The CDR3 is made up of 14 amino acids. From germline, CDR1 is DFQATT and CDR2 SNEGSKA (reference sequence). V lost 3 bases, J lost 0 bases, and 8 bases lay in between. The chain's CDR3 is CSASNRANTGELFF. In DNA, the CDR3 is TGCAGTGCTAGTAACAGGGCGAACACCGGGGAGCTGTTTTTT.

The V and J genes are TRBV2 and TRBJ2-7; no clear D. V lost 3 bases, J lost 2 bases, and 8 bases lay in between. The CDR3 has 13 amino acids. CDR1 and CDR2 (germline): SNHLY, FYNNEI. This CDR3 is CASSDGLTYEQYF. The CDR3, as DNA: TGTGCCAGCAGTGATGGTTTAACCTACGAGCAGTACTTC.

The chain uses TRBV12-3 or TRBV12-4 and TRBJ2-5, with 7 bases that match TRBD1. V shed 5 bases and J 3 bases; nucleotides not matched to a gene: 3. This CDR3 is 13 amino acids long. CDR3 sequence (DNA): TGTGCCAGCAGTCTAACAGGGGAAGAGACCCAGTACTTC. Its translation is CASSLTGEETQYF.